Here is one T cell receptor beta chain with its context. Its antigen remains unidentified. Base qualities are not at hand, and no much larger clone is one base apart. From each donor, a single peripheral blood sample of approximately 110 mL on average was drawn into heparinised tubes. A BD FACSAria II and a panel including CD45RO, CCR7, CD25, CD127, CD95 and CD27 were used to sort naive, central memory, regulatory and stem cell-like memory CD4+ T cells. Every sorted population had a purity above 95%. PBMCs were isolated right away by Lymphoprep density gradient centrifugation and were stained directly, without culture. To minimize batch effects, samples were stained and sorted in pairs, one healthy donor with one patient per experiment. The germline V gene sets CDR1 to MDHEN and CDR2 to SYDVKM. The CDR3 runs 15 amino acids, cysteine and phenylalanine included. CDR3 DNA only is kept here, 45 bases in frame from base 1. The junction carries 14 bases between V and J, which are trimmed by 6 bases and 1 base respectively.

This entry belongs to a study of beta chain features in type 1 diabetes (dated by TCRdb to 2016 to 2018). For the study in its entirety: Mean age, gender distribution, total cell number and subset yield did not differ between patients and healthy donors. In the study, recently diagnosed type 1 diabetes patients and matched healthy donors were compared on the TCRB repertoires of their sorted circulating CD4+ T cell subsets. A total of over 90,000,000 sorted cells were examined across all samples, and a strong correlation was observed between cell number per subset and RNA yield. Naive and central memory subsets were obtained from all 30 or so donors, but regulatory and stem cell-like memory subsets were isolated from only 8 patients and about eight healthy donors.

The entire isolated RNA was reverse transcribed using the High Capacity cDNA Reverse Transcription Kit, and thus expressed TCRB transcripts were sequenced. Deep immunoSEQ sequencing was applied to naive, central memory and regulatory T cell samples, giving an average of roughly 3.5 million total reads per sample. After sorted cells were lysed in RLT buffer, RNA was extracted with DNase-treated RNeasy Micro or Mini kits, with the choice depending on cell number. Each cell subset was processed separately to prevent cross-contamination, with patient and healthy donor samples processed together. TCRB sequences were amplified from cDNA with the immunoSEQ multiplex PCR, producing 87-bp fragments spanning the CDR3 region. Sequencing of the amplicons was performed on the Illumina HiSeq platform. Per the source publication's procedure: Synthetic template baselines were used to correct PCR bias computationally, reads within Hamming distance 2 were collapsed together, and singletons that could not be merged were discarded. By aligning reads against IMGT, V, D and J genes, CDR3 length, and insertions or deletions at six rearrangement sites were assigned. Clonotype counts were normalized to sorted cell number within each subset before computing true diversity and Gini coefficients with the tcR R package. The overlap coefficient, calculated on TCRB nucleotide sequences, was used to quantify repertoire sharing. As a proxy for the pre-selection repertoire, out-of-frame TCRB sequences from naive cells were analyzed. The immuneACCESS repertoire file appears here via TCRdb, limited to in-frame rearrangements. These files lack a portion of the clones; in checked studies, under half of the deficit traces to unresolved V genes, and the cause of the others is not known. V, J and clone size derive from that table, while D and trimming were established from the DNA sequence. This sample is represented by hundreds of thousands of clones; more than 13% of them were singletons. The ten largest clones take up just under 0.04% of the sample.

Points the paper makes about the study in general: A moderate but significant shortening of TCRB CDR3 length was observed in type 1 diabetes patients in all four CD4+ subsets. Naive, central memory and regulatory TCRB repertoires appeared to be more similar among patients than among healthy donors. Shorter templates might have been favored by PCR, but patient and control samples were amplified and corrected together, so both groups would have been affected equally by any skew. At VDJ recombination sites, type 1 diabetes patients had fewer insertions and more deleted nucleotides, which implies abnormalities in thymic rearrangement. Sequencing cDNA rather than genomic DNA could over-represent highly expressing activated cells, although activation and CD3 levels did not differ between groups. Only small numbers of individuals were included in the HLA sub-analyses, which left unresolved whether HLA type had any influence on TCRB rearrangement.

The chain employs TRBV28 and TRBJ2-3; too little of a D gene remains to name it. Sequencing input: naive CD4+ T cells from blood. The cell subset or site label, as the study defines it: true naive CD4+ T cells. The clonotype comes from a man between 18 and 35 years old with type 1 diabetes. The CDR3 loop reads CASSTSGQGTDTQYF. In nucleotide form, the sequence is TGTGCCAGCAGCACGTCCGGCCAGGGCACAGATACGCAGTATTTT.